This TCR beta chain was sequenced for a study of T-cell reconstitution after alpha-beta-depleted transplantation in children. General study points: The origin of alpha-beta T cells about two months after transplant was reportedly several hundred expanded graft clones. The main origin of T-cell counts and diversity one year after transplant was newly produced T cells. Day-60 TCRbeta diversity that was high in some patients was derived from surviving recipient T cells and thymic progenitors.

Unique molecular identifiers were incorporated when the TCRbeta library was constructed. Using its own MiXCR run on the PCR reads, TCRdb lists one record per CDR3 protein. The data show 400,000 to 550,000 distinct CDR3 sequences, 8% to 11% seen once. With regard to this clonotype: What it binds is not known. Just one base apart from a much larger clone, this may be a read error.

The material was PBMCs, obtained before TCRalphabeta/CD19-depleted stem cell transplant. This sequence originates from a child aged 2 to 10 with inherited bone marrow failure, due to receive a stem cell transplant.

The CDR3 spells CASSFLPANRNNEQFF. DNA of the CDR3: TGCGCCAGCAGCTTCCTCCCAGCAAACCGCAACAATGAGCAGTTCTTC. The J gene is TRBJ2-1, the V gene TRBV5-1; the D is unclear. V lost 2 bases, J lost 5 bases, and 17 bases lay in between. The germline gives CDR1 SGHRS, CDR2 YFSETQ. The CDR3 loop spans 16 amino acids.